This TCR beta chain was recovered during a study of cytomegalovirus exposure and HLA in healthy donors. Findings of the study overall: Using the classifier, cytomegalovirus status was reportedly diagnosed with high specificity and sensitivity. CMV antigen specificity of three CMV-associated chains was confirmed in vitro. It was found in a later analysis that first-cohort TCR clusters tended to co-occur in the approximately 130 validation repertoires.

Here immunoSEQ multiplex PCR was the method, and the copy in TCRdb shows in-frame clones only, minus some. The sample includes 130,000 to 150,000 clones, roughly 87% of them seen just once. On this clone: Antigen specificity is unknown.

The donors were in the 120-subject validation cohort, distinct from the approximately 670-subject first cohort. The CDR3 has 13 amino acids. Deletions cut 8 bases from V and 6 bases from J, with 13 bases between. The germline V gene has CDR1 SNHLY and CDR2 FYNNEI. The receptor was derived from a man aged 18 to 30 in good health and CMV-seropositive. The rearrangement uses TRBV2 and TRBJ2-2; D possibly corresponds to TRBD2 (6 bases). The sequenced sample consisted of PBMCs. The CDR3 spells CASSGREAGELFF. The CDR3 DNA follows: TGTGCCAGCTCCGGTAGGGAGGCCGGGGAGCTGTTTTTT.